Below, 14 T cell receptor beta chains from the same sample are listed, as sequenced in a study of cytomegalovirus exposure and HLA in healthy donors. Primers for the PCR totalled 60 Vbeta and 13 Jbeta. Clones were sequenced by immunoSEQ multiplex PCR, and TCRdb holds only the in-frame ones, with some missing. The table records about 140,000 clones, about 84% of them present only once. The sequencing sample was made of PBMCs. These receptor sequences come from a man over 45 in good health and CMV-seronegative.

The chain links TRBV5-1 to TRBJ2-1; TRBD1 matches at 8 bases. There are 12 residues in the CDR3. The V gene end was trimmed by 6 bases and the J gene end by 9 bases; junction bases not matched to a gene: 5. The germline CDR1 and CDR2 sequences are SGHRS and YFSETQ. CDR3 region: CASTAGGVEQFF. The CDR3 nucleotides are TGCGCCAGCACCGCAGGGGGCGTTGAGCAGTTCTTC.

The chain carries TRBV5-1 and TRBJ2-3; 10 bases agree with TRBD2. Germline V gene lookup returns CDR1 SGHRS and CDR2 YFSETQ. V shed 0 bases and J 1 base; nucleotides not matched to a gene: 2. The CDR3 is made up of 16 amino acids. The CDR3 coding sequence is TGCGCCAGCAGCTTGGCCGGGACTAGCGGCACAGATACGCAGTATTTT. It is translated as CASSLAGTSGTDTQYF.

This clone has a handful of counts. The CDR3, as DNA: TGTGCCAGCAGCCCAAGACAGGTATCTACTGAAGCTTTCTTT. Encoded protein: CASSPRQVSTEAFF. J is TRBJ1-1 and V is TRBV13; the D gene is possibly TRBD1 (6 bases). With 5 bases removed from V and 5 bases from J, the gap between germline ends came to 15 bases. The CDR3 covers 14 residues. Germline V gives CDR1 PRHDT, CDR2 FYEKMQ (reference sequence).

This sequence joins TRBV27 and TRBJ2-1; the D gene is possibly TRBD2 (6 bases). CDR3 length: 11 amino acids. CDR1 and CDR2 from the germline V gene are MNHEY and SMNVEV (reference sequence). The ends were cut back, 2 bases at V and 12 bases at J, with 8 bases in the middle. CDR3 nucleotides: TGTGCCAGCAGTTTAGGGGGGTGGCAGTTCTTC. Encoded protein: CASSLGGWQFF.

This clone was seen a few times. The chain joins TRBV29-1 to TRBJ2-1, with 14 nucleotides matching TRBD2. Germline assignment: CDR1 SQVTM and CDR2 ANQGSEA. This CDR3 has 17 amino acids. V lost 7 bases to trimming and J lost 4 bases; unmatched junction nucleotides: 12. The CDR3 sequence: CSGQGTSGSSLYNEQFF. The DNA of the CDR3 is TGCAGCGGCCAGGGGACTAGCGGGAGTTCCCTTTACAATGAGCAGTTCTTC.

Written as DNA, the CDR3 is TGTGCCAGCAGCCCAGGACTACTCCAAGAGACCCAGTACTTC. Translated: CASSPGLLQETQYF. This chain uses TRBV9 with TRBJ2-5, with a tentative D call TRBD2 (6 bases). V was clipped by 4 bases and J by 1 base, with 11 bases between them. The CDR3 totals 14 residues. Germline loops: CDR1 SGDLS, CDR2 YYNGEE.

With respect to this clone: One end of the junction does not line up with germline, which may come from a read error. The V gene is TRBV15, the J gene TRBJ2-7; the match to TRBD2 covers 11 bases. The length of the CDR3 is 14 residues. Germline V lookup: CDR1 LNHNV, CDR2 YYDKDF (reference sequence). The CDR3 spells CATSRDSQLAGGLF. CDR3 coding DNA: TGTGCCACCAGCAGAGATTCGCAGCTAGCGGGGGGTCTCTTC.

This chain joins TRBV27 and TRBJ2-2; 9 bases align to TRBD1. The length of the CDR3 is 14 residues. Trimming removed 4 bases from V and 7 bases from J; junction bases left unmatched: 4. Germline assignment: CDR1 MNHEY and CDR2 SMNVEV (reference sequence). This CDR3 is CASSWGQGSGELFF. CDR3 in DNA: TGTGCCAGCAGTTGGGGACAGGGAAGCGGGGAGCTGTTTTTT.

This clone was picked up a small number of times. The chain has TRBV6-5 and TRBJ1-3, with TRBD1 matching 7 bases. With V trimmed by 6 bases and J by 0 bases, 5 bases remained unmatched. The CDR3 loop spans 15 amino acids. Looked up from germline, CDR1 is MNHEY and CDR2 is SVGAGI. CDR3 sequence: CASRPGGSSGNTIYF. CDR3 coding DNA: TGTGCCAGCAGGCCAGGGGGGTCCTCTGGAAACACCATATATTTT.

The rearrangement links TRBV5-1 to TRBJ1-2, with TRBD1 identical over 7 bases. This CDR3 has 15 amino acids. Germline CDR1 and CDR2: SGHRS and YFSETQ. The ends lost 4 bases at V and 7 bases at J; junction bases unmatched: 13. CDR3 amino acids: CASSPGEGAFAGYTF. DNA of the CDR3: TGCGCCAGCAGCCCGGGAGAGGGGGCATTCGCTGGCTACACCTTC. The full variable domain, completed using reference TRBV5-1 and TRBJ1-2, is KAGVTQTPRYLIKTRGQQVTLSCSPISGHRSVSWYQQTPGQGLQFLFEYFSETQRNKGNFPGRFSGRQFSNSRSEMNVSTLELGDSALYLCASSPGEGAFAGYTFGSGTRLTVV.

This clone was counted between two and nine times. CDR3: CAWSFGQSTSEQYF. The CDR3 nucleotides read TGTGCCTGGAGTTTTGGACAGTCTACGAGCGAGCAGTACTTC. The gene calls are TRBV30 and TRBJ2-7; D is possibly TRBD1 (6 bases). Trimming cost V 2 bases and J 6 bases, with 17 bases left between them. The CDR3 loop spans 14 amino acids. Germline CDR1 and CDR2: GTSNPN and SVGIG (reference sequence).

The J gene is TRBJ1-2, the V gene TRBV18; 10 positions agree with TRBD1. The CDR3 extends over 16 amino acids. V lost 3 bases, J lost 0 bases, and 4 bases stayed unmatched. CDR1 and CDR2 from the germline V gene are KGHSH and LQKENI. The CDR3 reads CASSPGQGNSNYGYTF. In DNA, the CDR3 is TGTGCCAGCTCACCGGGACAGGGGAACTCTAACTATGGCTACACCTTC.

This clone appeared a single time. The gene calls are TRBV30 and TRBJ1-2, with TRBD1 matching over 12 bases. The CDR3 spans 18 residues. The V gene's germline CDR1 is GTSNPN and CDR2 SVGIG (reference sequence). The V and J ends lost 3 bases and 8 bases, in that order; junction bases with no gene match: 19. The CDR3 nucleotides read TGTGCCTGGAGGGTTTTTCTTGGGACAGGGGGCGCGCAGGGCGGCTACACCTTC. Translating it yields CAWRVFLGTGGAQGGYTF.

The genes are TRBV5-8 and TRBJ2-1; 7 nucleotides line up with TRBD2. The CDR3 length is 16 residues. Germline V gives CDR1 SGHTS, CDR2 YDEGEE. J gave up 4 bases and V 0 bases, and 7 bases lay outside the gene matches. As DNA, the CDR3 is TGTGCCAGCAGCTTGGAGGTCAGAGCGGGATACAATGAGCAGTTCTTC. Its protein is CASSLEVRAGYNEQFF.